The 28 T cell receptor beta chains presented below share a single source sample, sequenced in a study of T cell responses to AZD1222 COVID-19 vaccine. Sequencing was performed with immunoSEQ multiplex PCR; in TCRdb, only in-frame clones are kept and a portion is missing. The sample consists of over 120,000 clones, roughly 92% of them appearing once. The source material was peripheral blood, sampled on day 0 of AZD1222 vaccination. These receptors were taken from an adult in good health.

This chain connects TRBV23-1 to TRBJ1-1; D ambiguous. TRBV23-1 is known as an ORF, though its function is uncertain. The CDR3 is 16 residues long. V was trimmed by 5 bases and J by 0 bases, leaving 16 bases between them. The CDR3 DNA follows: TGCGCCAGCAGTTTGCACCGACGGGAACTGAACACTGAAGCTTTCTTT. Its protein is CASSLHRRELNTEAFF.

The V and J genes are TRBV6-1 and TRBJ1-1, with 7 bases lining up with TRBD1. CDR3 size: 14 residues. V dropped 3 bases and J dropped 3; count of bases not matched to a gene: 4. Germline loops: CDR1 MNHNS, CDR2 SASEGT. The DNA for the CDR3 is TGTGCCAGCAGTGACAGGGGGTCGGACACTGAAGCTTTCTTT. Residues: CASSDRGSDTEAFF.

The chain employs TRBV11-2 and TRBJ2-7; D perhaps matches TRBD2 (5 bases). The CDR3 sequence is 17 residues long. CDR1 is SGHAT, CDR2 FQNNGV, per germline. With 5 bases removed from V and 0 bases from J, the gap between germline ends came to 20 bases. The CDR3 here is CASSPSRGKLGSYEQYF. The CDR3 nucleotides read TGTGCCAGCAGCCCGTCTCGGGGAAAGTTGGGCTCCTACGAGCAGTACTTC.

This chain links TRBV27 with TRBJ2-7, with TRBD2 as a possible D gene (6 bases). The CDR3 length is 14 residues. Trimming pared 8 bases from V and 0 bases from J, leaving 14 bases between. Germline lookup yields CDR1 MNHEY and CDR2 SMNVEV (reference sequence). The chain's CDR3 is CASPPSGDSYEQYF. In DNA form, the CDR3 reads TGTGCCAGCCCCCCGTCGGGGGACTCCTACGAGCAGTACTTC.

The chain joins TRBV20-1 to TRBJ2-1, with 8 bases that match TRBD2. V shed 3 bases, J shed 7 bases, and the junction held 11 bases outside the gene matches. CDR3 length equals 15 residues. Germline V gives CDR1 DFQATT, CDR2 SNEGSKA (reference sequence). The CDR3 sequence: CSASLPGTRGNEQFF. The CDR3 DNA sequence: TGCAGTGCTAGTTTGCCCGGGACTAGAGGTAATGAGCAGTTCTTC.

The V call is TRBV6-5, the J call TRBJ1-6; D ambiguous. The CDR3 extends over 14 amino acids. Germline V CDR1 and CDR2: MNHEY, SVGAGI. The ends were cut back, 8 bases at V and 9 bases at J, with 17 bases in the middle. The CDR3 is CASGGNPTGSPLHF. The CDR3 DNA is TGTGCCAGCGGCGGTAACCCCACGGGTTCACCCCTCCACTTT.

The chain links TRBV30 to TRBJ2-5; D is ambiguous. The germline V and J ends were trimmed by 2 bases and 4 bases, with 8 bases remaining between them. The germline gives CDR1 GTSNPN, CDR2 SVGIG (reference sequence). The CDR3 totals 12 residues. In DNA form, the CDR3 reads TGTGCCTGGAGTCCCTTGGGAGAGACCCAGTACTTC. This gives the protein CAWSPLGETQYF. The variable domain in full, with the rest retrieved from reference TRBV30 and TRBJ2-5, is SQTIHQWPATLVQPVGSPLSLECTVEGTSNPNLYWYRQAAGRGLQLLFYSVGIGQISSEVPQNLSASRPQDRQFILSSKKLLLSDSGFYLCAWSPLGETQYFGPGTRLLVL.

The chain carries TRBV5-1 and TRBJ2-1; 9 bases map to TRBD2. This CDR3 spans 15 amino acids. Germline CDR1 SGHRS, CDR2 YFSETQ. J lost 7 bases, V lost 3 bases, and 8 bases had no gene match. CDR3 protein: CASSSLAGVSNEQFF. The CDR3, as DNA: TGCGCCAGCAGCTCCTTAGCGGGAGTCAGTAATGAGCAGTTCTTC.

The chain uses TRBV7-3 and TRBJ2-1; the D is unclear. CDR3 length: 13 residues. Germline CDR1 is SGHTA and CDR2 is FQGTGA. Trimming took off 1 base at V and 9 bases at J, with 10 bases between the two ends. The CDR3 DNA reads as TGTGCCAGCAGCTTAATTGGAGTCACTGAGCAGTTCTTC. Protein product: CASSLIGVTEQFF.

The chain combines TRBV7-9 with TRBJ1-2; D remains ambiguous. Germline CDR1 reads SEHNR; CDR2 reads FQNEAQ (reference sequence). The V end lost 0 bases, the J end lost 7 bases, and 21 bases lay between the germline ends. The CDR3 spans 17 residues. In DNA, the CDR3 is TGTGCCAGCAGCTTAGCGGCAGGAGGTAAAGGCTTCGGTGGCTACACCTTC. As protein: CASSLAAGGKGFGGYTF.

The chain joins TRBV7-9 to TRBJ1-3; D remains ambiguous. Germline loops: CDR1 SEHNR, CDR2 FQNEAQ (reference sequence). Between the trimmed V and J ends, which lost 5 bases and 6 bases, there was a span of 17 bases. The CDR3 contains 15 residues. The chain's CDR3 is CASSGPPGDPNTIYF. CDR3 in DNA: TGTGCCAGCAGCGGGCCACCGGGCGACCCAAACACCATATATTTT.

J is TRBJ1-1 and V is TRBV2; no definite D call. Germline loops: CDR1 SNHLY, CDR2 FYNNEI. CDR3 length equals 13 residues. Trimming cost V 7 bases and J 6 bases, with 15 bases left between them. The DNA of the CDR3 is TGTGCCAGCATGGCGGCAGCAACTTCTGAAGCTTTCTTT. The encoded protein is CASMAAATSEAFF.

The table lists this clone with a few counts. CDR3 sequence (DNA): TGTGCCAGTAGTATTAAGGGAACCACAGGGATGGCGCCTCAGCCCCAGCATTTT. It codes for CASSIKGTTGMAPQPQHF. This rearrangement joins TRBV19 to TRBJ1-5; maybe TRBD1 (6 bases). The CDR3 length is 18 residues. The V end lost 3 bases, the J end lost 6 bases, and 24 bases lay between the germline ends. Germline V gene data show CDR1 as LNHDA and CDR2 as SQIVND (reference sequence).

This sequence joins TRBV19 and TRBJ2-1; D possibly matches TRBD1 or TRBD2 (5 bases each). Trimming shortened V by 6 bases and J by 2 bases, and 11 bases separated the two germline ends. This CDR3 is built from 14 residues. From germline, CDR1 is LNHDA and CDR2 SQIVND (reference sequence). DNA for the CDR3: TGTGCCAGTAGGGGCAGGGACGCCTACAATGAGCAGTTCTTC. It codes for CASRGRDAYNEQFF.

This clone was counted a few times. The V call is TRBV7-2, the J call TRBJ1-2; no clear D. Trimming left V 0 bases short and J 8 bases short, with 13 bases between. The length of the CDR3 is 14 residues. Germline CDR1 is SGHTA and CDR2 is FQGNSA. The CDR3 DNA follows: TGTGCCAGCAGCTTAGCGCCGGGAGGTCGGGGCTACACCTTC. Amino acid sequence: CASSLAPGGRGYTF.

J is TRBJ2-7 and V is TRBV28, with TRBD1 identical over 7 bases. The CDR3 extends over 13 amino acids. V was pared by 6 bases and J by 4 bases, with 6 bases of the junction left unmatched. Germline CDR1 is MDHEN and CDR2 is SYDVKM. The CDR3 loop reads CASRHRDSYEQYF. Written as DNA, the CDR3 is TGTGCCAGCAGGCACCGGGACAGTTACGAGCAGTACTTC.

This chain links TRBV5-1 with TRBJ1-4; no firm D call. The CDR3 extends over 17 amino acids. Germline CDR1 SGHRS, CDR2 YFSETQ. With 1 base removed from V and 3 bases from J, the gap between germline ends came to 16 bases. CDR3 amino acids: CASSLYDTTRPNEKLFF. CDR3 sequence (DNA): TGCGCCAGCAGCTTGTATGACACCACTAGACCTAATGAAAAACTGTTTTTT.

This clone was found once. The chain recombines TRBV7-2 with TRBJ2-2; D remains unclear. The germline gives CDR1 SGHTA, CDR2 FQGNSA. Trimming took off 4 bases at V and 4 bases at J, with 13 bases between the two ends. The CDR3 consists of 15 residues. The chain's CDR3 is CASSWQALSTGELFF. The CDR3 bases are TGTGCCAGCAGCTGGCAAGCGCTGAGCACCGGGGAGCTGTTTTTT.

The chain links TRBV2 to TRBJ2-7, with D possibly being TRBD2 (5 bases). The germline V gene encodes CDR1 SNHLY and CDR2 FYNNEI. V lost 2 bases and J lost 2, with 13 bases in between. This CDR3 has 15 residues. CDR3 in amino acids: CASSEQPRGTYEQYF. In DNA, the CDR3 is TGTGCCAGCAGTGAACAGCCCAGAGGGACCTACGAGCAGTACTTC.

The chain joins TRBV9 to TRBJ2-1; TRBD1 is a possible D gene (5 bases). Germline values: CDR1 SGDLS, CDR2 YYNGEE. This CDR3 is built from 16 residues. Trimming shortened V by 1 base and J by 0 bases, and 11 bases separated the two germline ends. The CDR3 reads CASSVRRVSSYNEQFF. CDR3 in DNA: TGTGCCAGCAGCGTACGCAGGGTAAGCTCCTACAATGAGCAGTTCTTC.

V usage is TRBV15 and J usage is TRBJ1-2; D is unclear. Trimming pared 0 bases from V and 0 bases from J, leaving 17 bases between. Germline loops: CDR1 LNHNV, CDR2 YYDKDF (reference sequence). The CDR3 is made up of 18 amino acids. CDR3 DNA: TGTGCCACCAGCAGAGATAGTGACACACGCCTTTCTAACTATGGCTACACCTTC. Translated: CATSRDSDTRLSNYGYTF. Full variable domain (remainder filled in from reference TRBV15 and TRBJ1-2): DAMVIQNPRYQVTQFGKPVTLSCSQTLNHNVMYWYQQKSSQAPKLLFHYYDKDFNNEADTPDNFQSRRPNTSFCFLDIRSPGLGDTAMYLCATSRDSDTRLSNYGYTFGSGTRLTVV.

This sequence joins TRBV11-1 and TRBJ2-1; D gene unclear. Germline-derived CDR1 and CDR2 are SGHAT and FQDESV (reference sequence). The CDR3 contains 14 residues. The germline V and J ends were trimmed by 1 base and 4 bases, with 8 bases remaining between them. In DNA, the CDR3 is TGTGCCAGCAGCTTAGAGGACGCATACAATGAGCAGTTCTTC. Amino acid sequence: CASSLEDAYNEQFF.

V gene TRBV27 combines with J gene TRBJ2-7; weak D call: TRBD1 (6 bases). Trimming took 5 bases from V and 6 from J, leaving 14 bases between them. This CDR3 spans 13 amino acids. Germline lookup yields CDR1 MNHEY and CDR2 SMNVEV (reference sequence). CDR3 sequence reads: CASSQGPFLEQYF. In DNA form, the CDR3 reads TGTGCCAGCAGTCAGGGGCCCTTCCTCGAGCAGTACTTC.

V and J are TRBV14 and TRBJ1-2; the D is unclear. Germline V gene lookup returns CDR1 SGHDN and CDR2 FVKESK. V lost 0 bases and J lost 4, with 12 bases in between. The length of the CDR3 is 15 residues. The CDR3 DNA is TGTGCCAGCAGCCAAGAAGGCCCTGGTACCTATGGCTACACCTTC. Translation gives CASSQEGPGTYGYTF.

This sequence joins TRBV6-5 and TRBJ1-1, with 7 positions matching TRBD1. V was clipped by 5 bases and J by 1 base; unmatched bases: 4. CDR1 MNHEY and CDR2 SVGAGI come from the germline V gene. The length of the CDR3 is 14 residues. As DNA, the CDR3 is TGTGCCAGCAGTCAGACAGGGTGGAACACTGAAGCTTTCTTT. This sequence encodes CASSQTGWNTEAFF.

The chain couples TRBV10-3 to TRBJ1-6; D unresolved. With 5 bases removed from V and 11 bases from J, the gap between germline ends came to 19 bases. The germline V gene encodes CDR1 ENHRY and CDR2 SYGVKD. CDR3 length: 15 residues. The CDR3, as DNA: TGTGCCATCAGTACGAGAGACGACCGATGGGCACCCCTCCACTTT. Protein: CAISTRDDRWAPLHF.

Concerning this clone: Other DNA sequences from this sample encode an identical CDR3 as well. The chain links TRBV29-1 to TRBJ1-1; perhaps TRBD1 as D (5 bases). The CDR3 contains 13 residues. CDR1 is SQVTM and CDR2 is ANQGSEA in the germline V gene. V was clipped by 4 bases and J by 1 base, with 10 bases between them. As DNA, the CDR3 is TGCAGCGTTGCAGGCAGGGCGAACACTGAAGCTTTCTTT. Amino acids: CSVAGRANTEAFF. The full variable domain, with the rest looked up from reference TRBV29-1 and TRBJ1-1, is SAVISQKPSRDICQRGTSLTIQCQVDSQVTMMFWYRQQPGQSLTLIATANQGSEATYESGFVIDKFPISRPNLTFSTLTVSNMSPEDSSIYLCSVAGRANTEAFFGQGTRLTVV.

Here the CDR3 reads CASSPGGSGATQYF. CDR3 nucleotides: TGTGCCAGCAGCCCCGGGGGTAGCGGGGCTACGCAGTATTTT. V gene TRBV5-4 combines with J gene TRBJ2-3; 8 bases map to TRBD2. CDR3 length equals 14 residues. Per the germline V gene, CDR1 is SGHNT and CDR2 is YYREEE (reference sequence). Germline trimming cut 4 bases from V and 8 bases from J; bases unmatched to any gene: 9. Variable domain in full (rest from reference TRBV5-4 and TRBJ2-3): ETGVTQSPTHLIKTRGQQVTLRCSSQSGHNTVSWYQQALGQGPQFIFQYYREEENGRGNFPPRFSGLQFPNYSSELNVNALELDDSALYLCASSPGGSGATQYFGPGTRLTVL.